This T cell receptor (beta chain) was profiled in a study of graft-versus-host responses after intestinal transplantation. Study-wide context: Grafts that recipients had were multivisceral, liver-intestinal, or isolated intestinal transplants. Following induction with anti-thymocyte globulin, all recipients were given tacrolimus and steroids for around three years.

The CDR3 has 17 residues. The V and J ends lost 1 base and 4 bases respectively, with 20 bases between them. Germline V lookup: CDR1 MGHRA, CDR2 YSYEKL. Generated by immunoSEQ multiplex PCR, the TCRdb table keeps only in-frame clones and is missing some. Here the sample spans about 120,000 clones, around 94% being singletons. Broader study findings: Early post-transplant HvG declines tracked with peak circulating GvH clone levels. Elevated graft-versus-host to host-versus-graft clonal ratios in allografts were recorded for patients with graft-donor T cell macrochimerism.

Notes on this clone: No antigen is known for it.

The sequenced sample was unstimulated CD8+ T cells sorted from spleen or lymph node cells, obtained before transplant. The V and J genes are TRBV4-1 and TRBJ2-7, with a possible D match to TRBD2 (5 bases). This receptor was taken from a human donor who was the organ donor for an intestinal transplant. The CDR3 coding sequence is TGCGCCAGCAGCCAAGTAGCGTCAAGGACGGCACAATACGAGCAGTACTTC. Translating it yields CASSQVASRTAQYEQYF.